Listed here are 2 T cell receptor beta chains from one sample, sequenced in a study of T cells expressing NK-cell markers. Reanalyzing the 5' RACE reads, TCRdb keeps one entry per CDR3 protein, without DNA. The sample table sets out about 460,000 distinct CDR3 sequences. Source material: blood T cells: a sorted CD56 or NKG2C T cell subset, CD4+ or CD8+ T cells, or bulk PBMC T cells (not recorded which). The origin of the receptors is a woman in her forties or fifties in good health.

The rearrangement links TRBV18 to TRBJ1-5; TCRdb picks TRBD1, but there is no DNA to check that call. Germline lookup yields CDR1 KGHSH and CDR2 LQKENI. The length of the CDR3 is 16 residues. The CDR3 protein is CASSPEGPVGNQPQHF.

J is TRBJ2-3 and V is TRBV30; no DNA is available, so the TRBD1 call from TCRdb remains unchecked. The CDR3 has 17 residues. Per the germline V gene, CDR1 is GTSNPN and CDR2 is SVGIG (reference sequence). The CDR3 region is CAWSDLLAGGVSDTQYF. The variable domain in full, with the rest retrieved from reference TRBV30 and TRBJ2-3, is SQTIHQWPATLVQPVGSPLSLECTVEGTSNPNLYWYRQAAGRGLQLLFYSVGIGQISSEVPQNLSASRPQDRQFILSSKKLLLSDSGFYLCAWSDLLAGGVSDTQYFGPGTRLTVL.